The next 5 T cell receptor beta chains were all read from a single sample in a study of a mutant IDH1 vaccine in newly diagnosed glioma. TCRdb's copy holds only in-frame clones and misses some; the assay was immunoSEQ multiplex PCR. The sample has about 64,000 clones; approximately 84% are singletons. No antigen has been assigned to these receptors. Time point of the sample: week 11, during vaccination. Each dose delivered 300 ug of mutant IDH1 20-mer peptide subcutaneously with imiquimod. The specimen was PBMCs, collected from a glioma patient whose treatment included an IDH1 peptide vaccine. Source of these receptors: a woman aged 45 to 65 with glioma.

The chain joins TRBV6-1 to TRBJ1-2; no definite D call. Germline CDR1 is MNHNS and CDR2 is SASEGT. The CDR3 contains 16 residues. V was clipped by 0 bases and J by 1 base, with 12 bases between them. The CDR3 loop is CASSEAMQLSNYGYTF. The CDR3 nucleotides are TGTGCCAGCAGTGAAGCGATGCAGCTAAGTAACTATGGCTACACCTTC.

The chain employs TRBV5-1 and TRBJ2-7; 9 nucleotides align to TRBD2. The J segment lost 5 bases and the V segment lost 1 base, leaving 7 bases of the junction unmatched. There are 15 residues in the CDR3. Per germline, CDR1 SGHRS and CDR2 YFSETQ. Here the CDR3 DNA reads TGCGCCAGCAGCTTGATTGTTAGCGGGGGAAACGAGCAGTACTTC. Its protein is CASSLIVSGGNEQYF.

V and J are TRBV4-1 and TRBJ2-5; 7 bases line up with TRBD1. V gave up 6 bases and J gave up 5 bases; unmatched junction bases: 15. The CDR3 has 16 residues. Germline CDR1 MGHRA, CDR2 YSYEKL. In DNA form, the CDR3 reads TGCGCCAGCAGTAGCCGGGACAGAGATTTAGGTGAGACCCAGTACTTC. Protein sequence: CASSSRDRDLGETQYF.

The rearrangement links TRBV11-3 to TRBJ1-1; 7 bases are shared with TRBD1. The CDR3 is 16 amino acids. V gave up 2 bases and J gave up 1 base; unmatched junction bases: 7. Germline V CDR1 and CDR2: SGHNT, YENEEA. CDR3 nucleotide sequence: TGTGCCAGCAGCTTAAGCCCGGGACAGAAGAACACTGAAGCTTTCTTT. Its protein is CASSLSPGQKNTEAFF.

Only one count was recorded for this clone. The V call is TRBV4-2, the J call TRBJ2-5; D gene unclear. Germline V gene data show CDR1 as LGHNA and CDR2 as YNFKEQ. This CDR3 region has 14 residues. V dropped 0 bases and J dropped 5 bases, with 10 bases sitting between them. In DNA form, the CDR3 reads TGTGCCAGCAGCCAAGAGCTGGTGATCGAGACCCAGTACTTC. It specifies CASSQELVIETQYF.